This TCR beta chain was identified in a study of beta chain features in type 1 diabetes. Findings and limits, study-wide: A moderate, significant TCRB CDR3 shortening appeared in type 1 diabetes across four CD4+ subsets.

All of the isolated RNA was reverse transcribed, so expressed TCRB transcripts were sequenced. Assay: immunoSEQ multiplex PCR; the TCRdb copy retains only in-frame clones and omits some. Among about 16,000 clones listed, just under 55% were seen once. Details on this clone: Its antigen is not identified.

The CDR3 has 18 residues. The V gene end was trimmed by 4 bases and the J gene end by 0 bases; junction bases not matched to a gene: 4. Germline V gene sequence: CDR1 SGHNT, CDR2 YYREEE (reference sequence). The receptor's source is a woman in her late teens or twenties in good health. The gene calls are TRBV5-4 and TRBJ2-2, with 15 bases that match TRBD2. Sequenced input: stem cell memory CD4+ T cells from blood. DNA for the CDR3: TGTGCCAGCAGCGGCGGACTAGCGGGGGGGGCGAACACCGGGGAGCTGTTTTTT. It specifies CASSGGLAGGANTGELFF.